The 17 T cell receptor beta chains below were found in one sample sequenced in a study of blood T cells in healthy people across ages. Through a sample-barcoded 5' primer and a J-beta primer mix, a second PCR was run for roughly 7 to 12 cycles. MiXCR, run by TCRdb on the 5' RACE reads, gives a single entry per CDR3 protein. The sample yields 950,000 to 1,200,000 distinct CDR3 sequences, 35% to 40% seen once. The sample was blood. These receptors were taken from a man between 18 and 35 years old in good health.

This clonotype was seen many times. The genes are TRBV9 and TRBJ2-1; no clear D. CDR1 is SGDLS, CDR2 YYNGEE, per germline. The CDR3 sequence is 15 residues long. V lost 2 bases and J lost 0, with 9 bases in between. The CDR3 DNA sequence: TGTGCCAGCAGCGTCTTAGCAAGCTCCTACAATGAGCAGTTCTTC. Protein: CASSVLASSYNEQFF.

The chain recombines TRBV9 with TRBJ1-4, with TRBD1 matching 7 bases. This CDR3 has 17 amino acids. Germline V gene data show CDR1 as SGDLS and CDR2 as YYNGEE. Trimming removed 4 bases from V and 5 bases from J; junction bases left unmatched: 14. The CDR3 loop reads CASSTTREGQQNEKLFF. CDR3 in DNA: TGTGCCAGCAGCACAACGAGGGAGGGACAGCAAAATGAAAAACTGTTTTTT.

This clonotype was observed a few times. The genes are TRBV18 and TRBJ2-1, with 10 bases identical to TRBD1. The length of the CDR3 is 17 residues. V lost 3 bases, J lost 1 base, and 6 bases stayed unmatched. The V gene's germline CDR1 is KGHSH and CDR2 LQKENI. CDR3 sequence (DNA): TGTGCCAGCTCACCTCGATGGGGACAGGGGTCCTACAATGAGCAGTTCTTC. Translating gives CASSPRWGQGSYNEQFF.

In this sample, this clonotype turned up a few times. V usage is TRBV5-4 and J usage is TRBJ2-3; TRBD1 might be the D (6 bases). From germline, CDR1 is SGHNT and CDR2 YYREEE (reference sequence). Trimming removed 5 bases at V and 0 bases at J, with 13 bases between. This CDR3 is built from 15 residues. The CDR3 sequence: CASRKGTTSTDTQYF. As DNA, the CDR3 is TGTGCCAGCAGGAAAGGGACAACTAGCACAGATACGCAGTATTTT.

The rearrangement uses TRBV3-1 and TRBJ2-7; maybe TRBD2 (6 bases). The germline V gene has CDR1 LGHDT and CDR2 YNNKEL (reference sequence). This CDR3 comprises 13 residues. The ends were cut back, 7 bases at V and 7 bases at J, with 17 bases in the middle. CDR3 sequence reads: CASNGGLYNEQYF. CDR3 nucleotides: TGTGCCAGCAACGGAGGGCTTTACAATGAGCAGTACTTC.

The V gene is TRBV28, the J gene TRBJ1-5; the match to TRBD1 covers 7 bases. J gave up 0 bases and V 8 bases, and 10 bases lay outside the gene matches. The germline V gene encodes CDR1 MDHEN and CDR2 SYDVKM. The CDR3 sequence is 16 residues long. CDR3 protein: CASEGGGRGSNQPQHF. CDR3 coding DNA: TGTGCCAGCGAGGGAGGGGGCAGGGGTAGCAATCAGCCCCAGCATTTT.

As to this clonotype: A much larger clone is a single base away; this may be a read error. The V gene is TRBV10-3, the J gene TRBJ2-3, with D maybe TRBD2 (6 bases). The ends were cut back, 1 base at V and 5 bases at J, with 19 bases in the middle. Germline lookup yields CDR1 ENHRY and CDR2 SYGVKD. This CDR3 spans 17 amino acids. CDR3 sequence reads: CAISELRGREVKDTQYF. The DNA of the CDR3 is TGTGCCATCAGTGAGTTAAGGGGCAGGGAGGTGAAAGATACGCAGTATTTT.

The V call is TRBV7-6, the J call TRBJ2-1; possible D gene TRBD1, 6 bases. This CDR3 is built from 14 residues. The ends were cut back, 2 bases at V and 7 bases at J, with 12 bases in the middle. CDR1 and CDR2 (germline): SGHVS, FNYEAQ. The CDR3 loop is CASSLNKGVNEQFF. DNA for the CDR3: TGTGCCAGCAGCTTAAACAAGGGGGTGAATGAGCAGTTCTTC. Full variable domain (missing parts from reference TRBV7-6 and TRBJ2-1): GAGVSQSPRYKVTKRGQDVALRCDPISGHVSLYWYRQALGQGPEFLTYFNYEAQQDKSGLPNDRFSAERPEGSISTLTIQRTEQRDSAMYRCASSLNKGVNEQFFGPGTRLTVL.

This chain uses TRBV6-2 or TRBV6-3 with TRBJ1-2; tentative D call: TRBD1 (5 bases). Trimming pared 0 bases from V and 4 bases from J, leaving 24 bases between. The CDR3 contains 19 residues. Germline CDR1 and CDR2: MNHEY and SVGEGT. The CDR3 reads CASSYSRGFDRDGTYGYTF. For the CDR3, the DNA is TGTGCCAGCAGTTACTCGAGAGGCTTCGACCGGGACGGAACCTATGGCTACACCTTC.

The V and J genes are TRBV7-2 and TRBJ1-6; D not resolved. V gave up 1 base and J gave up 7 bases, with 8 bases separating them. The CDR3 covers 14 residues. Germline-derived CDR1 and CDR2 are SGHTA and FQGNSA. As DNA, the CDR3 is TGTGCCAGCAGCTTAGGCTCTCGCAATTCACCCCTCCACTTT. Amino acid sequence: CASSLGSRNSPLHF.

This clonotype has more than one count but fewer than ten. The chain links TRBV6-2 or TRBV6-3 to TRBJ2-5; 7 nucleotides line up with TRBD2. The CDR3 is 19 residues long. Losses at the gene ends were 0 bases for V and 2 bases for J; bases not matched to a gene: 15. Germline V CDR1 and CDR2: MNHEY, SVGEGT. The CDR3 DNA is TGTGCCAGCAGTTACTCGAAGACTAGCCCCATCGTCCCTCAAGAGACCCAGTACTTC. It specifies CASSYSKTSPIVPQETQYF.

The table lists this clonotype with a few counts. The rearrangement links TRBV28 to TRBJ1-5; D not resolved. Trimming left V 2 bases short and J 6 bases short, with 11 bases between. From germline, CDR1 is MDHEN and CDR2 SYDVKM. CDR3 length: 14 amino acids. This CDR3 is CASSLPGAAQPQHF. CDR3 DNA: TGTGCCAGCAGTTTACCTGGCGCAGCTCAGCCCCAGCATTTT.

This clonotype has only a few counts. The rearrangement joins TRBV20-1 to TRBJ1-1, with D possibly matching TRBD1 (5 bases). There are 12 residues in the CDR3. Looked up from germline, CDR1 is DFQATT and CDR2 is SNEGSKA (reference sequence). Deletions cut 5 bases from V and 4 bases from J, with 11 bases between. The CDR3 region is CSALTGSTEAFF. CDR3 DNA sequence: TGCAGTGCTCTCACAGGAAGCACTGAAGCTTTCTTT.

This clonotype was recorded a few times. The rearrangement links TRBV27 to TRBJ2-1; no reliable D call. CDR3 length: 13 amino acids. Trimming removed 3 bases from V and 3 bases from J, with 6 bases in between. CDR1 and CDR2 (germline): MNHEY, SMNVEV (reference sequence). The CDR3 nucleotides read TGTGCCAGCAGTTTTGAGGTCTACAATGAGCAGTTCTTC. The encoded protein is CASSFEVYNEQFF.

This clonotype showed up just a few times. The chain links TRBV5-1 to TRBJ2-1, with D perhaps TRBD1 (6 bases). Germline values: CDR1 SGHRS, CDR2 YFSETQ. V gave up 3 bases and J gave up 0 bases, with 22 bases separating them. The CDR3 is 19 residues long. CDR3 loop: CASSSSFGGLTSSYNEQFF. Here the CDR3 DNA reads TGCGCCAGCAGCTCGTCGTTTGGGGGCCTTACGAGCTCCTACAATGAGCAGTTCTTC.

This clonotype came up a few times. V is TRBV28 and J is TRBJ2-3; D possibly corresponds to TRBD1 (5 bases). Germline V gene sequence: CDR1 MDHEN, CDR2 SYDVKM. V lost 5 bases and J lost 6, with 9 bases in between. This CDR3 is built from 12 residues. The CDR3 coding sequence is TGTGCCAGCAGTACACACAGGGATACGCAGTATTTT. Protein product: CASSTHRDTQYF. Full variable domain (rest looked up from reference TRBV28 and TRBJ2-3): DVKVTQSSRYLVKRTGEKVFLECVQDMDHENMFWYRQDPGLGLRLIYFSYDVKMKEKGDIPEGYSVSREKKERFSLILESASTNQTSMYLCASSTHRDTQYFGPGTRLTVL.

The gene calls are TRBV15 and TRBJ2-7; 7 nucleotides line up with TRBD2. The CDR3 is made up of 15 amino acids. V shed 5 bases, J shed 7 bases, and the junction held 14 bases outside the gene matches. In germline, CDR1 is LNHNV, CDR2 YYDKDF (reference sequence). DNA of the CDR3: TGTGCCACCAGCTCCACTAGCGACTCCTACAATGAGCAGTACTTC. This encodes CATSSTSDSYNEQYF.